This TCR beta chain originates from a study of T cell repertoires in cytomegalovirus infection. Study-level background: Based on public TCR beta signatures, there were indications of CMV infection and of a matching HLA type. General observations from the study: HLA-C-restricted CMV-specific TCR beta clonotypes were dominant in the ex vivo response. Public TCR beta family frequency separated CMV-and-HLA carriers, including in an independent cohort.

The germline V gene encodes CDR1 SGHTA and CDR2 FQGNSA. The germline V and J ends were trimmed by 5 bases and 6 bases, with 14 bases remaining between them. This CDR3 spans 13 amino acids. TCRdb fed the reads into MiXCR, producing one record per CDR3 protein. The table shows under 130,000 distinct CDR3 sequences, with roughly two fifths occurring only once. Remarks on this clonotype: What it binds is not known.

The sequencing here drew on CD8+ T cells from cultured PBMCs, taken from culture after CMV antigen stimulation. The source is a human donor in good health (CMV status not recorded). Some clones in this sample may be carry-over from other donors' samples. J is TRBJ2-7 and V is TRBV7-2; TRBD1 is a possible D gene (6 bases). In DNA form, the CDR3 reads TGTGCCAGCAGCCGCATGACAGGATCCGAGCAGTACTTC. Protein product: CASSRMTGSEQYF.